This entry is about one TCR beta chain. Antigen: not known. These data come from a study of T cells after yellow fever vaccination. Findings and limits, study-wide: Although the secondary response was weaker, it peaked faster, at day 5 versus 15. Abundant bulk-population clonotypes could contaminate the FACS-sorted repertoires.

As TCR cDNA was made by 5'RACE template switching, a universal primer site and UMIs were added. TCRdb recomputed calls from the 5' RACE reads with MiXCR, one row per CDR3 protein. The sample has some 150,000 distinct CDR3 sequences, approximately 11% seen once. The input for sequencing was CD8+ T cells sorted from PBMCs, taken 15 days after the yellow fever booster vaccination. The receptor's source is a man younger than 30 who received the YFV17D yellow fever vaccine.

CDR3 sequence (DNA): TGTGCCAGCAGTCCTGGGATGGGGACAGGCAGCGAGCAGTACGTC. The encoded protein is CASSPGMGTGSEQYV. The chain is built from TRBV3-1 and TRBJ2-7; 8 nucleotides match TRBD1. This CDR3 comprises 15 residues. Germline loops: CDR1 LGHDT, CDR2 YNNKEL (reference sequence). The J segment lost 6 bases and the V segment lost 6 bases, leaving 13 bases of the junction unmatched.